This T cell receptor (beta chain) was recovered during a study of blood T cells in healthy people across ages. Across the study: Roughly one uniquely barcoded beta molecule per two T cells was captured.

With a J-beta primer mix and a sample-barcoded 5' primer, a second PCR ran 7 to 11 cycles. Each cDNA molecule, via a template-switch adaptor with 12 random nucleotides, was tagged. TCRdb used MiXCR to reprocess the 5' RACE reads, holding one entry per CDR3 protein. The table has more than 550,000 distinct CDR3 sequences, 20% to 25% seen once. V dropped 4 bases and J dropped 9; count of bases not matched to a gene: 11. Germline loops: CDR1 MNHNS, CDR2 SASEGT. The CDR3 spans 16 residues. This sequence originates from a man in his 70s in good health. The sequencing sample was made of blood. V and J are TRBV6-1 and TRBJ2-1, with 11 bases aligning to TRBD2. CDR3 coding DNA: TGTGCCAGCAGTGTGCTAGCGGGAGGAATCGAGGGTGAGCAGTTCTTC. Protein: CASSVLAGGIEGEQFF.